This entry is about one T cell receptor (beta chain). Source study methods: Using reference gene primer amplification, nucleated cell counts were estimated. Clones were sequenced by immunoSEQ multiplex PCR, and TCRdb holds only the in-frame ones, with some missing. V, J and clone size derive from that table, while D and trimming were established from the DNA sequence. The table records approximately 83,000 clones, approximately 86% of them present only once. The data originate from a study of blood T cell repertoires in COVID-19. The overall study: Whether acute or convalescent, the COVID-19 samples came from the United States, Italy and Spain.

V dropped 7 bases and J dropped 5 bases, with 9 bases sitting between them. This CDR3 is 13 amino acids long. Germline V gene data show CDR1 as MDHEN and CDR2 as SYDVKM. The rearrangement links TRBV28 to TRBJ1-6; D gene unclear. This TCR was recovered from a man in his sixties or seventies with acute or convalescent COVID-19. Source material: peripheral blood. The CDR3 loop reads CASTTTNNSPLHF. CDR3 DNA: TGTGCCAGCACCACAACTAATAATTCACCCCTCCACTTT.